A selection of T cell receptor beta chains follows, all from one sample in a study of Graves' ophthalmopathy and Graves' hyperthyroidism. TCRdb redid the calling of the multiplex PCR reads with MiXCR, one entry per CDR3 protein. The sample yields about 380,000 distinct CDR3 sequences, approximately 15% seen once. The source material was peripheral blood. The receptors originated from a woman between 18 and 29 years old with stable Graves' hyperthyroidism. The CDR3 runs from the conserved cysteine through the conserved F or W. The D gene is left open where the match is weak. Part of the rows lack a size; the others show once, few, many or a class for expanded clones.

cdr3_nt cdr3_aa clone_size j_call v_call d_call
TGTGCCAGCAGTCCGCTTGTGGGGAAAGGAAACACCATATATTTT CASSPLVGKGNTIYF many TRBJ1-3 TRBV6-5 .
TGTGCCAGCAGCTCCCGGGGTCGCCTATTCTACGAGCAGTACTTC CASSSRGRLFYEQYF many TRBJ2-7 TRBV7-2 .
TGTGCCAGCAGTAGTGATGGGGTGGGCACTGAAGCTTTCTTT CASSSDGVGTEAFF many TRBJ1-1 TRBV12-3/TRBV12-4 .
TGTGCCAGCAGTTTAGCGGGGAATGAGCAGTTCTTC CASSLAGNEQFF . TRBJ2-1 TRBV12-3/TRBV12-4 .
TGCGCCAGCAGCCTCACTAGCGGCGCCTCCTACGAGCAGTACTTC CASSLTSGASYEQYF many TRBJ2-7 TRBV10-2 TRBD2
TGCGCCAGCAGCCAAGCCCGGGTCCTTTTGAACACTGAAGCTTTCTTT CASSQARVLLNTEAFF . TRBJ1-1 TRBV4-1 .
TGTGCCATCAAGAGAGGGACAACCGACACCGGGGAGCTGTTTTTT CAIKRGTTDTGELFF many TRBJ2-2 TRBV10-3 .
TGTGCCAGCACCGGAACCATCTACGAGCAGTACTTC CASTGTIYEQYF many TRBJ2-7 TRBV2 .
TGTGCCAGCAGTTTACGGGACAGGAGATTCGCGAACACTGAAGCTTTCTTT CASSLRDRRFANTEAFF . TRBJ1-1 TRBV12-3/TRBV12-4 TRBD1
TGTGCCAGCAGTGAAACCAACAGCGACACTGAAGCTTTCTTT CASSETNSDTEAFF many TRBJ1-1 TRBV25-1 .